This entry lists 8 T cell receptor beta chains sequenced from one sample in a study of T cells in Graves' hyperthyroidism and ophthalmopathy. TCR beta CDR3 sequences were amplified from RNA transcripts. HTBI primers were employed in a first-round RT-PCR of the TCR CDR3. TCRdb called the multiplex PCR reads again in MiXCR, with one record for every CDR3 protein. The sample includes 500,000 to 600,000 distinct CDR3 sequences, about 43% of them seen just once. What was sequenced was peripheral blood or thyroid tissue (not recorded which). The receptors stem from a woman aged 18-30 years with Graves' hyperthyroidism.

This clonotype has just a few counts. The chain recombines TRBV7-9 with TRBJ2-7, with TRBD1 identical over 10 bases. The CDR3 runs to 14 residues. Germline V CDR1 and CDR2: SEHNR, FQNEAQ (reference sequence). J gave up 5 bases and V 6 bases, and 7 bases lay outside the gene matches. The CDR3: CASSPGTGVNEQYF. Written as DNA, the CDR3 is TGTGCCAGCAGTCCCGGGACAGGGGTGAACGAGCAGTACTTC.

Comments on this clonotype: This may stem from a read error, because a much larger clone lies one nucleotide away. Because it lacks the conserved phenylalanine or tryptophan at the end, this CDR3 is likely a read error. The gene calls are TRBV5-6 and TRBJ2-7; weak D call: TRBD2 (5 bases). Germline V lookup: CDR1 SGHDT, CDR2 YYEEEE. Trimming removed 4 bases from V and 6 bases from J, with 20 bases in between. This CDR3 is 15 amino acids long. The CDR3 DNA reads as TGTGCCAGCAGCCACCCATCGACCCGGGGTAGCGAGCAGTACCTC. This gives the protein CASSHPSTRGSEQYL.

The rearrangement uses TRBV24-1 and TRBJ2-1; either TRBD1 or TRBD2 may supply D (6 bases each). The CDR3 runs to 16 residues. Germline CDR1 KGHDR, CDR2 SFDVKD. V lost 2 bases and J lost 4, with 14 bases in between. CDR3 sequence reads: CATSDSQVGGYNEQFF. The CDR3 bases are TGTGCCACCAGTGATTCCCAGGTAGGGGGGTACAATGAGCAGTTCTTC.

This clonotype has ten or more counts. The chain recombines TRBV7-9 with TRBJ2-7; tentatively, D is TRBD1 (6 bases). This CDR3 contains 13 residues. Per the germline V gene, CDR1 is SEHNR and CDR2 is FQNEAQ (reference sequence). Trimming cost V 2 bases and J 5 bases, with 10 bases left between them. The CDR3, as DNA: TGTGCCAGCAGCTTACAGGGGATTAACGAGCAGTACTTC. Protein sequence: CASSLQGINEQYF.

This clonotype was counted at least ten times. The chain joins TRBV5-1 to TRBJ1-4; tentatively, D is TRBD1 (5 bases). The CDR3 covers 14 residues. Per the germline V gene, CDR1 is SGHRS and CDR2 is YFSETQ. The V end was cut by 2 bases, the J end by 8 bases, with 13 bases between. CDR3 region: CASSFLGDPEKLFF. In nucleotides, the CDR3 is TGCGCCAGCAGCTTCCTGGGGGACCCCGAAAAACTGTTTTTT.

As for this clonotype: An end of the junction does not agree with germline; a read error may underlie this. The chain is built from TRBV24-1 and TRBJ2-7, with TRBD1 matching 9 bases. The CDR3 is 15 residues long. Germline CDR1 KGHDR, CDR2 SFDVKD. DNA for the CDR3: TGTGCCACCAGTGAACGACCGGGACAGGGAGACGAGCAGCACTTC. Translated: CATSERPGQGDEQHF.

This clonotype was found once. The rearrangement links TRBV10-3 to TRBJ2-7; tentatively, D is TRBD2 (6 bases). The CDR3 spans 13 residues. V lost 4 bases to trimming and J lost 3 bases, with 10 bases between them. Germline CDR1 ENHRY, CDR2 SYGVKD. The CDR3 sequence is CAISGREGYEQYF. The CDR3 DNA follows: TGTGCCATCAGTGGGCGGGAAGGCTACGAGCAGTACTTC.

The rearrangement joins TRBV2 to TRBJ2-3; possible D gene TRBD1, 6 bases. Germline V lookup: CDR1 SNHLY, CDR2 FYNNEI. CDR3 length: 17 amino acids. Trimming took off 5 bases at V and 0 bases at J, with 18 bases between the two ends. The CDR3 protein is CASSYSRQATSTDTQYF. The CDR3 DNA reads TGTGCCAGCAGTTACTCTAGACAGGCCACTAGCACAGATACGCAGTATTTT. Full variable domain (outside the CDR3, taken from reference TRBV2 and TRBJ2-3): EPEVTQTPSHQVTQMGQEVILRCVPISNHLYFYWYRQILGQKVEFLVSFYNNEISEKSEIFDDQFSVERPDGSNFTLKIRSTKLEDSAMYFCASSYSRQATSTDTQYFGPGTRLTVL.